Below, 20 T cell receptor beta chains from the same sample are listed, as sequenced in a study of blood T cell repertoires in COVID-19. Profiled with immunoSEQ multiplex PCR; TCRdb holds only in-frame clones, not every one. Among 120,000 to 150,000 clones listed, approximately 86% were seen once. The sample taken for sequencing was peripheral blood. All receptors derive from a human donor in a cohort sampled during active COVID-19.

CDR3 DNA: TGTGCCAGCAGCTCTGGGCCAGGGATTGGAAACACCATATATTTT. Translation gives CASSSGPGIGNTIYF. The V gene is TRBV5-4, the J gene TRBJ1-3, with D tentatively TRBD1 (5 bases). CDR3 size: 15 residues. V lost 3 bases and J lost 3, with 13 bases in between. CDR1 and CDR2 (germline): SGHNT, YYREEE (reference sequence). Drawing the rest from reference TRBV5-4 and TRBJ1-3, the complete variable domain is ETGVTQSPTHLIKTRGQQVTLRCSSQSGHNTVSWYQQALGQGPQFIFQYYREEENGRGNFPPRFSGLQFPNYSSELNVNALELDDSALYLCASSSGPGIGNTIYFGEGSWLTVV.

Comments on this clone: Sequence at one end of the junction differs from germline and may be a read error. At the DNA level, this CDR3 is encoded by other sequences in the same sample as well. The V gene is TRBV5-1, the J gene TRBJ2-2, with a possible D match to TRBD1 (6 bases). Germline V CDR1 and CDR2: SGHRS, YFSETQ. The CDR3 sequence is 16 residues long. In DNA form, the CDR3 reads TGCGCCAGCAGCTCCCGAAATACAGGGCTCACCGGGGAGTTGTTTTTT. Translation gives CASSSRNTGLTGELFF.

The CDR3 is CASSSRTVSYEQYF. CDR3 DNA: TGCGCCAGCAGCTCCAGGACAGTTTCCTACGAGCAGTACTTC. V and J are TRBV5-1 and TRBJ2-7; the D gene is possibly TRBD1 (6 bases). CDR1 is SGHRS and CDR2 is YFSETQ in the germline V gene. The CDR3 length is 14 residues. V was clipped by 3 bases and J by 1 base, with 11 bases between them.

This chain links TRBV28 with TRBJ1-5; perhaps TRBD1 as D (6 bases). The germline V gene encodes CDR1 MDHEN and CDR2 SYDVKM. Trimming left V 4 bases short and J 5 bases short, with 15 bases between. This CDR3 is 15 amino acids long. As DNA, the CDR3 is TGTGCCAGCAGTTCGCCACAGGGTTTGGATCAGCCCCAGCATTTT. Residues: CASSSPQGLDQPQHF. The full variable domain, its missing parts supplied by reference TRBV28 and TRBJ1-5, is DVKVTQSSRYLVKRTGEKVFLECVQDMDHENMFWYRQDPGLGLRLIYFSYDVKMKEKGDIPEGYSVSREKKERFSLILESASTNQTSMYLCASSSPQGLDQPQHFGDGTRLSIL.

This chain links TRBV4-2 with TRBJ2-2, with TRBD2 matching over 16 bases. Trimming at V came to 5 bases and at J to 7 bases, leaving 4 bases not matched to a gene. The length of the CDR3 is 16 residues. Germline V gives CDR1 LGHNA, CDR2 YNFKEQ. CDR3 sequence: CASSEGLAGGHGELFF. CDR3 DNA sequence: TGTGCCAGCAGCGAGGGACTAGCGGGGGGGCACGGGGAGCTGTTTTTT.

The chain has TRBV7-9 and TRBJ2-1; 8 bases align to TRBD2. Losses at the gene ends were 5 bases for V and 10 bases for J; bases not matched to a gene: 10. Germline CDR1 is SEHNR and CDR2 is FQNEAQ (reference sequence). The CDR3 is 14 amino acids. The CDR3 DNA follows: TGTGCCAGCAGCCAAGACGTCGGGGGGGACGAGCAGTTCTTC. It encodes CASSQDVGGDEQFF.

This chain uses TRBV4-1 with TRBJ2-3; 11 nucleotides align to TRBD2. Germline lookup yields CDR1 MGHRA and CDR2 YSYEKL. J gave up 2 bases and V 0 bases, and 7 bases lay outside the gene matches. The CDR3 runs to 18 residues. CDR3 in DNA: TGCGCCAGCAGCCAAGAATCGGGACTAGCGGCCCTCACAGATACGCAGTATTTT. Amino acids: CASSQESGLAALTDTQYF.

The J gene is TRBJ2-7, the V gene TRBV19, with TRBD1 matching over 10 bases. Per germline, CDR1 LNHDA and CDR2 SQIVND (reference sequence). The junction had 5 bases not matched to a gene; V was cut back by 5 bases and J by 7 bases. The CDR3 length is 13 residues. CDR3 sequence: CASSGDRGREQYF. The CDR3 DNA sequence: TGTGCCAGTAGTGGGGACAGGGGACGAGAGCAGTACTTC.

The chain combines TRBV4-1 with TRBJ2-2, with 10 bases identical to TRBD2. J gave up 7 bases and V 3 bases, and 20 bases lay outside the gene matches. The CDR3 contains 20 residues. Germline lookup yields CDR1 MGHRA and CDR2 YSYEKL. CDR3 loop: CASSQEPGRRTSGRGGELFF. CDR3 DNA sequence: TGCGCCAGCAGCCAGGAACCGGGACGCAGGACTAGCGGAAGGGGCGGGGAGCTGTTTTTT.

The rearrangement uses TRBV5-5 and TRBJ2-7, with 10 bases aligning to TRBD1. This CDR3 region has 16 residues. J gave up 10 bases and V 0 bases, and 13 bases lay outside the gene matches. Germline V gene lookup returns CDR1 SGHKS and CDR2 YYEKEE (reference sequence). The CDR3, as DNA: TGTGCCAGCAGCTTGGTTCAGGGTGACAGGGGGCGCGGACAGTACTTC. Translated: CASSLVQGDRGRGQYF.

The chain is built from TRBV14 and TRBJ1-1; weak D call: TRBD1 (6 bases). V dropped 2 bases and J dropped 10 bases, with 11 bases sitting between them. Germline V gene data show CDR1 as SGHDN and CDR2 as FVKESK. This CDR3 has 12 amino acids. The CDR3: CASSQRTEGAFF. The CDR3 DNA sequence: TGTGCCAGCAGCCAAAGGACAGAGGGAGCTTTCTTT.

The CDR3: CASGWRGSAYEQYF. The CDR3 DNA follows: TGTGCCAGCGGGTGGAGGGGTTCAGCCTACGAGCAGTACTTC. V is TRBV5-5 and J is TRBJ2-7; tentatively, D is TRBD2 (6 bases). The V and J ends lost 7 bases and 2 bases respectively, with 16 bases between them. The CDR3 sequence is 14 residues long. Per the germline V gene, CDR1 is SGHKS and CDR2 is YYEKEE (reference sequence).

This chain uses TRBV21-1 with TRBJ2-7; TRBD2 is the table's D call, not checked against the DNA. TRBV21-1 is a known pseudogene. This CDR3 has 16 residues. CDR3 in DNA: TGTGCCAGCAGCTTCTACTTCGGGGGTGTAACCTACGAGCAGTACTTC. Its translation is CASSFYFGGVTYEQYF.

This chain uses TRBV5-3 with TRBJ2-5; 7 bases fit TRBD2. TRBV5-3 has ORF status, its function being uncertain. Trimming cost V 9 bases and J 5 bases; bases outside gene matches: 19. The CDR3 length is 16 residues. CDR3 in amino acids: CATKAERLACSETQYF. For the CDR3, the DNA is TGTGCCACCAAAGCGGAAAGACTAGCTTGTAGTGAGACCCAGTACTTC.

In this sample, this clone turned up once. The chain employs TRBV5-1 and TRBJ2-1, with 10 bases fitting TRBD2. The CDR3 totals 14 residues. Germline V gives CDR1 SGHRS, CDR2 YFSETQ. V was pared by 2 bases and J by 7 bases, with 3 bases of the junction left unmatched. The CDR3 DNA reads TGCGCCAGCAGCTTTAGCGGGAGGTATAATGAGCAGTTCTTC. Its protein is CASSFSGRYNEQFF. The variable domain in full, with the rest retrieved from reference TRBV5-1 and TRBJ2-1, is KAGVTQTPRYLIKTRGQQVTLSCSPISGHRSVSWYQQTPGQGLQFLFEYFSETQRNKGNFPGRFSGRQFSNSRSEMNVSTLELGDSALYLCASSFSGRYNEQFFGPGTRLTVL.

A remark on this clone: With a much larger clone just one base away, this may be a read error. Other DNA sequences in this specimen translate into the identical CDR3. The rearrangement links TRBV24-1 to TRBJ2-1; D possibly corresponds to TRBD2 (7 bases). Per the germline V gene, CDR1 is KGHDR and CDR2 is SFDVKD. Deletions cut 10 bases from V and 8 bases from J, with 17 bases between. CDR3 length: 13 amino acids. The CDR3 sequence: CATGGGGKDEQFF. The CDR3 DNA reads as TGTGCCACTGGGGGGGGCGGGAAGGATGAGCAGTTCTTC.

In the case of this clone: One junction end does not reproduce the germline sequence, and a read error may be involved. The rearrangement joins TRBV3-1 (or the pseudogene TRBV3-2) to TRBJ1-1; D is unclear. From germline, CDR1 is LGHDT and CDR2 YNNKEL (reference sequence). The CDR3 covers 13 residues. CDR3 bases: TGCCTCGGGGTGAACGTGTTGAACACTGAAGCTTTCTTT. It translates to CLGVNVLNTEAFF.

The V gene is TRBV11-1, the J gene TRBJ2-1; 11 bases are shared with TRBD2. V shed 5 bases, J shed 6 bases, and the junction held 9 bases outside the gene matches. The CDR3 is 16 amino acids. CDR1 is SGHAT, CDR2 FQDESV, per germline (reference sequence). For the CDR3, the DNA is TGTGCCAGCAGCCCAACAATAGCGGGAGGGGGCAATGAGCAGTTCTTC. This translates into CASSPTIAGGGNEQFF.

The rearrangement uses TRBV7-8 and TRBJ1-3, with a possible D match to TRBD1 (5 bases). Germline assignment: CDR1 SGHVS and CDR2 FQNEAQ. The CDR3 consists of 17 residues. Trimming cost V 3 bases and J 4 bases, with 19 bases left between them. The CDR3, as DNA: TGTGCCAGCAGCTTTGGGGCTCGCGGCTTGTTGGGAAACACCATATATTTT. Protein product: CASSFGARGLLGNTIYF.

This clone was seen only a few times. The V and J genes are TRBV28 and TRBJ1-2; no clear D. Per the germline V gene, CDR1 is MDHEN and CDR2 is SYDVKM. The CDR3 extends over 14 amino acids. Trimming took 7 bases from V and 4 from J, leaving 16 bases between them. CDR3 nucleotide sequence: TGTGCCAGCAACTATCCTAAGTCCGTCTATGGCTACACCTTC. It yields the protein CASNYPKSVYGYTF.